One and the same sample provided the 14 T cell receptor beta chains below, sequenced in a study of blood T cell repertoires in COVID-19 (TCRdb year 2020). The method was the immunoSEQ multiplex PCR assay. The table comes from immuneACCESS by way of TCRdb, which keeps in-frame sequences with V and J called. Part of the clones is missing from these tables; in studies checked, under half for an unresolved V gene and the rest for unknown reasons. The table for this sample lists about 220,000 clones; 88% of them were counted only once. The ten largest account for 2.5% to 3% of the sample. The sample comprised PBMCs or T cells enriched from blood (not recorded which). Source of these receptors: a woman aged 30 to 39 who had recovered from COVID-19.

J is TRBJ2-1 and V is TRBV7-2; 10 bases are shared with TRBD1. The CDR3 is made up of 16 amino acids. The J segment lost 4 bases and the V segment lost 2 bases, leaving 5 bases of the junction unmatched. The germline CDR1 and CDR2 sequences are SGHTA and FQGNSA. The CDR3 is CASSLIAGQGYNEQFF. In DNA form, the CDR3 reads TGTGCCAGCAGCTTAATCGCGGGACAGGGGTACAATGAGCAGTTCTTC.

For the CDR3, the DNA is TGTGCCAGCAGCTTAGGGACACGGGGGGTATTGTACGAGCAGTACTTC. Protein: CASSLGTRGVLYEQYF. V usage is TRBV7-9 and J usage is TRBJ2-7; 7 nucleotides align to TRBD2. Germline V gene data show CDR1 as SEHNR and CDR2 as FQNEAQ (reference sequence). Losses at the gene ends were 1 base for V and 4 bases for J; bases not matched to a gene: 10. This CDR3 is built from 16 residues.

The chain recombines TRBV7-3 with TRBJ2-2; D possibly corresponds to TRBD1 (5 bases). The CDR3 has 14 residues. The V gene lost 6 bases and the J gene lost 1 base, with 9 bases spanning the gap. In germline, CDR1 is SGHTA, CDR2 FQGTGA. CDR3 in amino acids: CASSWGRNTGELFF. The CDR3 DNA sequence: TGTGCCAGCAGTTGGGGCCGGAACACCGGGGAGCTGTTTTTT.

CDR3 sequence: CASSFQASEPQHF. CDR3 nucleotides: TGTGCCAGCAGCTTCCAGGCCTCCGAGCCCCAGCATTTT. This rearrangement joins TRBV5-6 to TRBJ1-5; no reliable D call. The germline V gene has CDR1 SGHDT and CDR2 YYEEEE. The V end was cut by 2 bases, the J end by 8 bases, with 11 bases between. CDR3 length equals 13 residues. The full variable domain, completed using reference TRBV5-6 and TRBJ1-5, is DAGVTQSPTHLIKTRGQQVTLRCSPKSGHDTVSWYQQALGQGPQFIFQYYEEEERQRGNFPDRFSGHQFPNYSSELNVNALLLGDSALYLCASSFQASEPQHFGDGTRLSIL.

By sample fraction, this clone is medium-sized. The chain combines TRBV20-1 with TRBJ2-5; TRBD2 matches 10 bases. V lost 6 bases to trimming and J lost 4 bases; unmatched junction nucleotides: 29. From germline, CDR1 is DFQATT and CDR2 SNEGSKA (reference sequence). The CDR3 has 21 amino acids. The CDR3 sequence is CSASRGGPGPASGGPGETQYF. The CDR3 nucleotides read TGCAGTGCCAGTAGAGGCGGGCCCGGTCCCGCTAGCGGGGGCCCTGGAGAGACCCAGTACTTC.

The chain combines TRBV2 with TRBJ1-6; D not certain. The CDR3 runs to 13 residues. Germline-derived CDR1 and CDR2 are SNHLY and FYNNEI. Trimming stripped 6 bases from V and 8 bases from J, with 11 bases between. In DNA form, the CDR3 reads TGTGCCAGCAGGGAGACTGACTATTCACCCCTCCACTTT. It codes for CASRETDYSPLHF.

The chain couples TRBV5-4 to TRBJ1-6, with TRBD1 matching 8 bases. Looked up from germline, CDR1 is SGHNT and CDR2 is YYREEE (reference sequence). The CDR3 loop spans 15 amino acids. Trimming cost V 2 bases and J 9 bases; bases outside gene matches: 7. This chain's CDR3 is CASSLGTGGGSPLHF. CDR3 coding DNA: TGTGCCAGCAGCTTAGGGACAGGAGGAGGTTCACCCCTCCACTTT.

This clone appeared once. Here the CDR3 DNA reads TGTGCCAGCAGTTACGAGAGCTCCTATAATTCACCCCTCCACTTT. It codes for CASSYESSYNSPLHF. The rearrangement uses TRBV6-2 or TRBV6-3 and TRBJ1-6; D gene ambiguous. Germline V gene data show CDR1 as MNHEY and CDR2 as SVGEGT. The V end was cut by 2 bases, the J end by 0 bases, with 5 bases between. This CDR3 comprises 15 residues.

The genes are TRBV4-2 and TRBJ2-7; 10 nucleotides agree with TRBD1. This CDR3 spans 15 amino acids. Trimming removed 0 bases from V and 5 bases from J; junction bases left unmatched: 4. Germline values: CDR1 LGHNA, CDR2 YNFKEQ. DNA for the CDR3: TGTGCCAGCAGCCAAGAAGGGACAGGGGAGAACGAGCAGTACTTC. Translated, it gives CASSQEGTGENEQYF.

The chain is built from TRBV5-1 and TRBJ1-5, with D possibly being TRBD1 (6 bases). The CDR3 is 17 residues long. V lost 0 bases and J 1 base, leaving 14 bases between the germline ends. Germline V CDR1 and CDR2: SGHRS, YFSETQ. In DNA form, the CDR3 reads TGCGCCAGCAGCTTGGGGGGGGGCGCTTCCAGCAATCAGCCCCAGCATTTT. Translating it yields CASSLGGGASSNQPQHF.

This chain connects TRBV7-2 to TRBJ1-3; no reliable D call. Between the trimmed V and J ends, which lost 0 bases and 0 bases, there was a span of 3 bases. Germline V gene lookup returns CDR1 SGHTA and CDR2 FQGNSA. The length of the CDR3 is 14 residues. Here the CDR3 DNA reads TGTGCCAGCAGCTTAGCCGGCTCTGGAAACACCATATATTTT. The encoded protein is CASSLAGSGNTIYF.

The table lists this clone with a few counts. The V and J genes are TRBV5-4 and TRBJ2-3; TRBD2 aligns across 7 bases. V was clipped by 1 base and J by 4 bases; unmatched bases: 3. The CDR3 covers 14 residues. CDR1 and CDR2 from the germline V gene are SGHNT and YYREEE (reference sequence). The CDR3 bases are TGTGCCAGCAGCTTGACTAGCGTCCCAGATACGCAGTATTTT. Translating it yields CASSLTSVPDTQYF.

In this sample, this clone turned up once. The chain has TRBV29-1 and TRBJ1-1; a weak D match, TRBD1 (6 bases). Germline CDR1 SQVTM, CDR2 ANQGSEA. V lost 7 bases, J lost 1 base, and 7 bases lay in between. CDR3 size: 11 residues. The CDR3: CSARGNTEAFF. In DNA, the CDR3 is TGCAGCGCCAGGGGGAACACTGAAGCTTTCTTT.

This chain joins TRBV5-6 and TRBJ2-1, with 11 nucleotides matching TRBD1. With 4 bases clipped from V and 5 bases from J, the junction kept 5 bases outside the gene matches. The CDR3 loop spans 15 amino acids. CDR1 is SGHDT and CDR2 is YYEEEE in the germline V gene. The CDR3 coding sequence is TGTGCCAGCAGCAACGGACAGGGGGCTCACAATGAGCAGTTCTTC. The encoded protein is CASSNGQGAHNEQFF.